This T cell receptor beta chain is from a study of blood T cell repertoires in COVID-19. Turning to the study itself: Sites across the United States, Italy and Spain contributed samples from acute and convalescent COVID-19. PBMCs, B-cell-depleted T cells, or T cells were the source of the cDNA or gDNA that made up the material.

This clone has just one count. V lost 2 bases, J lost 10 bases, and 18 bases lay in between. CDR1 and CDR2 (germline): MNHEY, SVGEGT. The CDR3 contains 15 residues. In the original processing: Reference gene primer amplification gave nucleated cell count estimates. Method: immunoSEQ multiplex PCR; TCRdb's copy keeps in-frame clones and lacks some. For V, J and clone size, that table is used; D and trimming come from the DNA. This repertoire shows 200,000 to 250,000 clones, about four fifths found once; its top ten account for approximately 1.8%. The chain recombines TRBV6-2 or TRBV6-3 with TRBJ2-1; D is unclear. This TCR derives from a young man who had recovered from COVID-19. Sequences were obtained from peripheral blood. The CDR3 here is CASSYVGAATPEQFF. In DNA form, the CDR3 reads TGTGCCAGCAGTTACGTTGGAGCTGCCACACCCGAGCAGTTCTTC.